This T cell receptor beta chain is from a study of blood T cells in healthy people across ages. Then a second PCR, running roughly 7 to 11 cycles, was carried out with a sample-barcoded 5' primer and a J-beta primer mix. TCRdb reanalysed the 5' RACE reads using MiXCR and keeps one entry per CDR3 protein. Here the sample spans roughly 700,000 distinct CDR3 sequences, around 25% being singletons. These data were likewise used in another study, on T cells of mothers and their children. As that study records: There were over 8.5 million TCR beta CDR3 reads from each mother and about 3 million from each child. Evidence of persistent microchimeric T cell clones was absent.

This receptor was identified in a boy aged 5-17 years in good health. Sequencing was performed on blood.

The CDR3 is CASSTLGQGAFRETQYF. The CDR3 DNA is TGCGCCAGCAGTACCCTAGGACAGGGGGCTTTCAGAGAGACCCAGTACTTC. The chain links TRBV5-1 to TRBJ2-1; TRBD1 matches 11 bases. The J call may not be correct, given that the DNA end is closer to TRBJ2-5. The V gene's germline CDR1 is SGHRS and CDR2 YFSETQ. The CDR3 has 17 amino acids.